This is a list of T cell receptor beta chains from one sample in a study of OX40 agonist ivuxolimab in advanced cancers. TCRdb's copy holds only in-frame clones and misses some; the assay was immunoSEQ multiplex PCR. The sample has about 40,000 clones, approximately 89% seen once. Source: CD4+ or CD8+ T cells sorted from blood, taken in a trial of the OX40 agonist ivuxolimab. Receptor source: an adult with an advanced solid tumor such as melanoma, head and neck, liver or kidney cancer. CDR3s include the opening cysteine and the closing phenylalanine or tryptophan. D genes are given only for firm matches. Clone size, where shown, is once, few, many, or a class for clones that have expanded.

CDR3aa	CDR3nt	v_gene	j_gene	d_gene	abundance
CASSLTGGEQYF	TGTGCCAGCAGCTTAACGGGAGGCGAGCAGTACTTC	TRBV7-3	TRBJ2-7	-	few
CASSLEGGSGNTIYF	TGTGCCAGCAGTTTAGAGGGAGGATCTGGAAACACCATATATTTT	TRBV27	TRBJ1-3	-	-
CASSVGTFDEQYF	TGTGCCAGCAGCGTAGGGACCTTCGACGAGCAGTACTTC	TRBV9	TRBJ2-7	-	once
CASSSTVKASGNTIYF	TGTGCCAGCAGCTCCACTGTGAAAGCCTCTGGAAACACCATATATTTT	TRBV9	TRBJ1-3	-	-
CASMPGPSSYNEQFF	TGTGCCAGCATGCCCGGACCGAGCTCCTACAATGAGCAGTTCTTC	TRBV6-4	TRBJ2-1	-	few
CASSLDARTGSHEQYF	TGTGCCAGCTCACTGGACGCGAGGACAGGGAGTCACGAGCAGTACTTC	TRBV18	TRBJ2-7	TRBD1	-
CASSSKTGGDGYTF	TGCGCCAGCAGCTCCAAGACAGGGGGCGACGGCTACACCTTC	TRBV5-1	TRBJ1-2	TRBD1	large
CASSTTSGRGSHEQYF	TGTGCCAGCAGCACTACTAGCGGGAGAGGTTCGCACGAGCAGTACTTC	TRBV7-9	TRBJ2-7	TRBD2	-
CASSLNAVANQPQHF	TGTGCCAGCAGCTTAAATGCAGTCGCCAATCAGCCCCAGCATTTT	TRBV7-6	TRBJ1-5	-	-
CASSQLAGGNNEQFF	TGTGCCAGCAGCCAACTAGCGGGAGGGAACAATGAGCAGTTCTTC	TRBV7-9	TRBJ2-1	TRBD2	-
CAWSRGTGGYEQYF	TGTGCCTGGAGTAGGGGGACAGGGGGCTACGAGCAGTACTTC	TRBV30	TRBJ2-7	TRBD1	-
CASSLSGLNKSPDQPQHF	TGTGCCAGCAGTTTATCGGGGCTGAACAAAAGTCCGGATCAGCCCCAGCATTTT	TRBV27	TRBJ1-5	-	-
CASSHPGTAYEQYF	TGCGCCAGCAGCCACCCCGGGACGGCCTACGAGCAGTACTTC	TRBV4-1	TRBJ2-7	-	-
CASSSYRGRNTGELFF	TGTGCCAGCAGCTCTTACAGGGGGCGGAACACCGGGGAGCTGTTTTTT	TRBV5-6	TRBJ2-2	TRBD1	-
CASSSLSREQYF	TGTGCCAGCAGTTCCCTGTCGCGGGAGCAGTACTTC	TRBV27	TRBJ2-7	-	-
CASSIISGDEQFF	TGTGCCAGTAGTATAATTAGCGGGGATGAGCAGTTCTTC	TRBV19	TRBJ2-1	TRBD2	once
CASSSPSTDTQYF	TGTGCCAGCAGTTCCCCCAGCACAGATACGCAGTATTTT	TRBV28	TRBJ2-3	-	-
CASSQARISEQYF	TGCGCCAGCAGCCAGGCCCGGATCTCTGAGCAGTACTTC	TRBV4-1	TRBJ2-7	-	-
CASSYYFMGSGELFF	TGTGCCAGCAGTTATTACTTCATGGGAAGCGGGGAGCTGTTTTTT	TRBV6-5	TRBJ2-2	-	-
CASSLGGLGSYNEQFF	TGTGCCAGCAGCTTAGGAGGGCTGGGGTCCTACAATGAGCAGTTCTTC	TRBV5-6	TRBJ2-1	-	-
CASILAASGSETQYF	TGTGCCAGCATCCTGGCCGCTAGCGGGAGTGAGACCCAGTACTTC	TRBV5-6	TRBJ2-5	TRBD2	-
CAWSVARDSLGYTF	TGTGCCTGGAGTGTAGCGAGGGACAGTCTTGGCTACACCTTC	TRBV30	TRBJ1-2	TRBD1	few
CAWSYRDFYEQYF	TGTGCCTGGAGCTACAGGGACTTCTACGAGCAGTACTTC	TRBV30	TRBJ2-7	-	once
CASSLEAGGAGYGYTF	TGCGCCAGCAGCTTGGAGGCGGGGGGCGCTGGGTATGGCTACACCTTC	TRBV5-1	TRBJ1-2	-	-
CSVEQGAATGELFF	TGCAGCGTTGAGCAGGGGGCGGCCACCGGGGAGCTGTTTTTT	TRBV29-1	TRBJ2-2	TRBD1	-
CATSSGSTSGIGEQYF	TGTGCCACCAGCAGCGGGTCCACTAGCGGGATCGGCGAGCAGTACTTC	TRBV15	TRBJ2-7	TRBD2	-
CASSTPGAEQYF	TGTGCCAGCAGCACCCCAGGGGCCGAGCAGTACTTC	TRBV5-8	TRBJ2-7	-	-
CASSSGDRGYQETQYF	TGTGCCAGCAGCTCAGGGGACAGGGGTTATCAAGAGACCCAGTACTTC	TRBV7-9	TRBJ2-5	TRBD1	-
CASSAAGGYYEQYF	TGTGCCAGCAGCGCCGCCGGGGGTTACTACGAGCAGTACTTC	TRBV5-6	TRBJ2-7	-	-
CASSSPAGHFSYEQYF	TGTGCCAGCAGCTCCCCGGCAGGGCATTTCTCCTACGAGCAGTACTTC	TRBV5-8	TRBJ2-7	-	-
CASSDGTSGVKNIQYF	TGTGCCAGCAGCGACGGGACTAGCGGTGTCAAAAACATTCAGTACTTC	TRBV13	TRBJ2-4	TRBD2	-
CATSRDLAGAIYEQYF	TGTGCCACCAGCAGAGACCTAGCGGGAGCCATCTACGAGCAGTACTTC	TRBV15	TRBJ2-7	TRBD2	-
CASSEGEIGVHGYTF	TGTGCCAGCAGTGAAGGAGAGATAGGGGTTCATGGCTACACCTTC	TRBV6-1	TRBJ1-2	-	-
CSVERGAGYEQYF	TGCAGCGTTGAGAGGGGGGCTGGCTACGAGCAGTACTTC	TRBV29-1	TRBJ2-7	-	-
CASSLVGYTDTQYF	TGTGCCAGCAGCTTAGTTGGGTACACAGATACGCAGTATTTT	TRBV11-2	TRBJ2-3	-	-
CAISESIASYEQYF	TGTGCCATCAGTGAGTCAATAGCGTCCTACGAGCAGTACTTC	TRBV10-3	TRBJ2-7	-	-
CASSQRLAGLRGGTDTQYF	TGCGCCAGCAGCCAAAGACTAGCGGGATTAAGAGGGGGCACAGATACGCAGTATTTT	TRBV4-1	TRBJ2-3	TRBD2	-
CASSYAVNYGYTF	TGTGCCAGCAGTTACGCTGTTAACTATGGCTACACCTTC	TRBV6-5	TRBJ1-2	-	-
CASRGLAGIYEQYF	TGTGCCAGCAGGGGACTAGCGGGAATCTACGAGCAGTACTTC	TRBV2	TRBJ2-7	TRBD2	-
CASSYLQGVKETQYF	TGTGCCAGCAGTTACTTACAGGGGGTCAAAGAGACCCAGTACTTC	TRBV6-5	TRBJ2-5	TRBD1	-
CASSAGPNGYTF	TGCGCCAGCAGTGCGGGACCCAACGGCTACACCTTC	TRBV10-1	TRBJ1-2	-	-
CASSPRGGFRTSGRNEQFF	TGTGCCAGCAGCCCCCGGGGCGGGTTTAGGACTAGCGGGAGAAATGAGCAGTTCTTC	TRBV9	TRBJ2-1	TRBD2	-
CASRPSGVGETQYF	TGCGCCAGCAGACCTAGCGGGGTGGGCGAGACCCAGTACTTC	TRBV6-5	TRBJ2-5	TRBD2	once
CASSYRPGESYEQYF	TGTGCCAGCAGTTACCGGCCGGGAGAGAGCTACGAGCAGTACTTC	TRBV6-6	TRBJ2-7	-	-
CASSSNTGQVPHEQFF	TGTGCCAGCAGCTCAAATACCGGACAGGTGCCCCATGAGCAGTTCTTC	TRBV7-9	TRBJ2-1	TRBD1	-
CAWTSAGVDTQYF	TGTGCCTGGACCTCAGCGGGAGTGGATACGCAGTATTTT	TRBV30	TRBJ2-3	TRBD2	-
CASSFTLGFGELFF	TGTGCCAGCAGTTTTACTTTAGGGTTTGGGGAGCTGTTTTTT	TRBV28	TRBJ2-2	-	-
CASSPGPLAPGTGELFF	TGTGCCAGCAGCCCAGGTCCCCTAGCCCCCGGCACCGGGGAGCTGTTTTTT	TRBV7-9	TRBJ2-2	-	-
CASGLVLGSEVITDTQYF	TGTGCTAGTGGTTTGGTACTTGGTAGCGAGGTTATTACAGATACGCAGTATTTT	TRBV12-5	TRBJ2-3	-	-
CASSFLLDSGPEAFF	TGTGCCAGCAGCTTCCTGTTGGACTCGGGGCCTGAAGCTTTCTTT	TRBV7-9	TRBJ1-1	-	-
CAGGRDPSTDTQYF	TGCGCCGGAGGGAGGGACCCTAGCACAGATACGCAGTATTTT	TRBV4-1	TRBJ2-3	TRBD2	-
CAIRVQDTGELFF	TGTGCCATCAGGGTCCAGGACACCGGGGAGCTGTTTTTT	TRBV10-3	TRBJ2-2	-	-
CASSALRTAAEAFF	TGTGCCAGCAGCGCCCTGAGGACAGCGGCTGAAGCTTTCTTT	TRBV28	TRBJ1-1	-	-
CAISESKVETQYF	TGTGCCATCAGTGAGTCGAAGGTGGAGACCCAGTACTTC	TRBV10-3	TRBJ2-5	-	-
CASSELGGRAFRYEQYF	TGTGCCAGCAGTGAACTTGGCGGGAGGGCTTTTAGGTACGAGCAGTACTTC	TRBV25-1	TRBJ2-7	TRBD2	-
CASSDGTSGNSEQYF	TGTGCCAGCAGTGACGGGACTAGCGGGAACAGCGAGCAGTACTTC	TRBV27	TRBJ2-7	TRBD2	-
CASRARVSSGYTF	TGTGCCAGCAGGGCTAGGGTGAGCTCTGGCTACACCTTC	TRBV7-8	TRBJ1-2	-	-
CATQKSPYEQYF	TGTGCCACCCAGAAAAGCCCCTACGAGCAGTACTTC	TRBV27	TRBJ2-7	-	-